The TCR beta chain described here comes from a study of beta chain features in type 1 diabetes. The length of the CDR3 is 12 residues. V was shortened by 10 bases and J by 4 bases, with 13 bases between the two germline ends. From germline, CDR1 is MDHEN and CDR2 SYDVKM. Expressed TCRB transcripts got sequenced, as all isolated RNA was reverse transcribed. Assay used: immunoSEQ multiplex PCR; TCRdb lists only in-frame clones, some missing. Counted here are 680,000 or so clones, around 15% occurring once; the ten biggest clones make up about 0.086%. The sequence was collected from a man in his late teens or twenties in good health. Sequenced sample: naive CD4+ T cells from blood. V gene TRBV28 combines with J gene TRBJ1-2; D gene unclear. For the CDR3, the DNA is TGTGCCAACGGAAGCCGGCGCTATGGCTACACCTTC. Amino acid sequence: CANGSRRYGYTF.